The clone carrying this T cell receptor (beta chain) was found a few times. TCRdb recomputed calls from the 5' RACE reads with MiXCR, one row per CDR3 protein. The profile shows roughly 120,000 distinct CDR3 sequences, roughly a tenth of them singletons. The data derive from a study of spatial heterogeneity in lung cancer. As for time point: blood at routine non-recurrence follow-up after resection. V lost 4 bases and J lost 0; bases outside the gene matches: 5. The length of the CDR3 is 17 residues. Germline lookup yields CDR1 SQVTM and CDR2 ANQGSEA. This TCR was sampled from a female donor with early-stage non-small cell lung cancer. The V call is TRBV29-1, the J call TRBJ2-6, with 11 bases fitting TRBD2. The specimen comprised PBMCs, sampled at follow-up. The CDR3 loop reads CSVVGSGRASGANVLTF. CDR3 nucleotides: TGCAGCGTTGTAGGTAGCGGGAGGGCCTCTGGGGCCAACGTCCTGACTTTC.